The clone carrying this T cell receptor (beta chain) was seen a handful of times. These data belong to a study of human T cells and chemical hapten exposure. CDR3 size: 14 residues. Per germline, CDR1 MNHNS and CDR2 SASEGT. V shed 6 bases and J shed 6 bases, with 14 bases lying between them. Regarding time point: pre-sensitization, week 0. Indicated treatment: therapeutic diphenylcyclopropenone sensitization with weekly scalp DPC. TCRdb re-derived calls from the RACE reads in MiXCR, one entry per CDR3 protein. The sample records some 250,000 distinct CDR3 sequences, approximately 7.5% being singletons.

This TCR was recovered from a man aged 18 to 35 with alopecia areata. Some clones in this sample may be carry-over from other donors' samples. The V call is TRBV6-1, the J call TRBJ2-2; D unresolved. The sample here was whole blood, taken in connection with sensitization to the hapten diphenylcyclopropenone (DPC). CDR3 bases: TGTGCCAGCAGGACAACCGCCGGGTCCGGGGAGCTGTTTTTT. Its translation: CASRTTAGSGELFF.